The clone carrying this T cell receptor (beta chain) was seen once. The data stem from a study of blood T cell repertoires in COVID-19. In the study overall: T cells, B-cell-depleted T cells, or PBMCs supplied cDNA or gDNA.

The ends were cut back, 8 bases at V and 4 bases at J, with 24 bases in the middle. This CDR3 has 16 residues. The germline gives CDR1 LNHDA, CDR2 SQIVND (reference sequence). Produced via immunoSEQ multiplex PCR; TCRdb's table is partial and in-frame only. The repertoire holds 120,000 or so clones, with 60% to 85% as singletons. The sample consisted of peripheral blood. This sequence was found in a man in his sixties or seventies with acute or convalescent COVID-19. The chain couples TRBV19 to TRBJ2-7, with TRBD2 as a possible D gene (6 bases). CDR3 nucleotides: TGTGCCAGTCGCCAGTCGGAGGGGACCATCTGGTACGAGCAGTACTTC. This encodes CASRQSEGTIWYEQYF.